This entry describes one T cell receptor beta chain. Single viable CD3+CD4+CD8-CD45RO+ cells were sorted as the memory CD4+ T cells. The V and J ends lost 1 base and 4 bases respectively, with 14 bases between them. Germline V gives CDR1 SGHVS, CDR2 FQNEAQ. This CDR3 contains 16 residues. The source of the sample is a study of memory CD4+ T cells and cytomegalovirus serostatus. Libraries were prepared by immunoSEQ multiplex PCR; TCRdb keeps only in-frame clonotypes and omits some of them. This sample has around 88,000 clones, with roughly 80% found just once. The gene calls are TRBV7-8 and TRBJ1-3, with a weak D call TRBD1 (6 bases). Input material: memory CD4+ T cells from blood. The sequence derives from an adult in good health and CMV-seropositive. DNA for the CDR3: TGTGCCAGCAGCTTAGACAGGGTGAATATGGGAAACACCATATATTTT. This codes for CASSLDRVNMGNTIYF.